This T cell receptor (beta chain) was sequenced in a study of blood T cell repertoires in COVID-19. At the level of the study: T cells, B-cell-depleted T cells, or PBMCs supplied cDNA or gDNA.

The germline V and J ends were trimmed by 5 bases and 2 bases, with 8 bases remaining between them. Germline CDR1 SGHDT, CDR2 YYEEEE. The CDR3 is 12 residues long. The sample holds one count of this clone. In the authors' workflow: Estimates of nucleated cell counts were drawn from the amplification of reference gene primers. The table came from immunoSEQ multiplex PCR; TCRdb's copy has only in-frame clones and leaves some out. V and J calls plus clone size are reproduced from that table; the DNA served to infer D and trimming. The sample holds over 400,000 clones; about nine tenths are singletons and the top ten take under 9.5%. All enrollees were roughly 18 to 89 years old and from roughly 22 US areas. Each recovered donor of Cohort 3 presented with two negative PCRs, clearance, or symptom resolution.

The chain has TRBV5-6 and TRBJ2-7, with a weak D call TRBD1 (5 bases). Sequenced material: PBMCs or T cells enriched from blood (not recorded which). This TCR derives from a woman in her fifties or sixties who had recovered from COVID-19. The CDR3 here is CASRQGPYEQYF. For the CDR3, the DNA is TGTGCCAGCAGGCAGGGCCCCTACGAGCAGTACTTC.